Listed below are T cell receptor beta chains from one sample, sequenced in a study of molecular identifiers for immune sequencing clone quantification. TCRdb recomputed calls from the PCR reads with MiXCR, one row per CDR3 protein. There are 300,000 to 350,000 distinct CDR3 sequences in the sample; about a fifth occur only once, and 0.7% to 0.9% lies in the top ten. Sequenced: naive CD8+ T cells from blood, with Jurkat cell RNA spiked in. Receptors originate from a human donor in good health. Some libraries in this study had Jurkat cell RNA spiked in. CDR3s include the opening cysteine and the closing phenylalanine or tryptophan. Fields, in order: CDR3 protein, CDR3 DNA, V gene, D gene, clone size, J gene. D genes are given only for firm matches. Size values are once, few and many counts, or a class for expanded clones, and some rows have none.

CASSSRDIAYEQYF	TGCGCCAGCAGCTCCCGGGACATTGCCTACGAGCAGTACTTC	TRBV4-1	-	many	TRBJ2-7
CASSNRGGTEAFF	TGTGCCAGCAGCAACAGGGGGGGCACTGAAGCTTTCTTT	TRBV7-9	TRBD1	-	TRBJ1-1
CASRFLPQRLAGLDTQYF	TGTGCCAGCAGATTCCTCCCTCAGAGACTAGCGGGATTAGATACGCAGTATTTT	TRBV7-2	TRBD2	-	TRBJ2-3
CASSLIGGGGPKDTQYF	TGTGCCAGCAGCTTAATTGGCGGCGGGGGGCCCAAAGATACGCAGTATTTT	TRBV11-2	TRBD2	few	TRBJ2-3
CASSPPARGSTEQYF	TGTGCCAGCAGCCCGCCCGCCAGGGGGAGTACCGAGCAGTACTTC	TRBV7-9	TRBD1	-	TRBJ2-7
CASSYSRTGGRNAFF	TGTGCCAGCAGTTACTCGAGGACAGGGGGCCGGAATGCTTTCTTT	TRBV6-6	TRBD1	many	TRBJ1-1
CASSDDSYYGYTF	TGTGCCAGCAGTGACGACAGTTACTATGGCTACACCTTC	TRBV25-1	-	-	TRBJ1-2
CASWTGGTSYEQYF	TGTGCCAGCTGGACAGGGGGTACCTCCTACGAGCAGTACTTC	TRBV18	TRBD1	-	TRBJ2-7
CASSEQVGSYEQYF	TGTGCCAGCAGTGAACAGGTGGGGTCCTACGAGCAGTACTTC	TRBV2	-	many	TRBJ2-7
CASSFGAWAYEQYF	TGTGCCAGCAGCTTCGGTGCTTGGGCCTACGAGCAGTACTTC	TRBV7-2	-	many	TRBJ2-7
CATTGDILDHEQYF	TGTGCCACCACCGGGGACATACTAGACCACGAGCAGTACTTC	TRBV19	-	many	TRBJ2-7
CASHPGGYRQQETQYF	TGTGCCAGCCACCCGGGGGGCTATCGACAGCAAGAGACCCAGTACTTC	TRBV12-3/TRBV12-4	-	many	TRBJ2-5
CASSPAGAQVEQYF	TGTGCCAGCAGCCCAGCGGGAGCCCAGGTCGAGCAGTACTTC	TRBV28	TRBD2	many	TRBJ2-7
CASSHKTGGLEDTQYF	TGCGCCAGCAGCCACAAAACAGGGGGTCTCGAGGATACGCAGTATTTT	TRBV4-3	TRBD1	few	TRBJ2-3
CASSPGRDTQYF	TGTGCCAGCAGCCCAGGGAGAGATACGCAGTATTTT	TRBV7-9	-	many	TRBJ2-3
CASNQGRDEAFF	TGTGCCAGCAACCAGGGAAGAGATGAAGCTTTCTTT	TRBV6-2/TRBV6-3	-	many	TRBJ1-1
CASSQDPLAGGTDTRYF	TGTGCCAGCAGCCAAGACCCGCTAGCGGGAGGCACAGATACGCGGTATTTT	TRBV14	TRBD2	once	TRBJ2-3
CASSEYGTATSYNSPLHF	TGTGCCAGCAGCGAATACGGGACCGCGACCTCCTATAATTCACCCCTCCACTTT	TRBV5-5	-	many	TRBJ1-6
CASKTGGTEAFF	TGTGCCTCGAAGACGGGGGGCACTGAAGCTTTCTTT	TRBV25-1	-	many	TRBJ1-1
CARGQGASGELFF	TGTGCCAGGGGACAGGGGGCGTCCGGGGAGCTGTTTTTT	TRBV2	TRBD1	many	TRBJ2-2
CASSPPDGNSYEQYF	TGTGCCAGCAGCCCTCCGGACGGCAACTCCTACGAGCAGTACTTC	TRBV7-9	-	many	TRBJ2-7
CSARDRGPDLAKNIQYF	TGCAGTGCTAGAGATAGGGGACCTGACCTAGCCAAAAACATTCAGTACTTC	TRBV20-1	-	-	TRBJ2-4
CASSLDVGTVNQPQHF	TGTGCCAGCAGCTTAGATGTCGGGACAGTCAATCAGCCCCAGCATTTT	TRBV7-2	TRBD1	many	TRBJ1-5
CAWSEQGLEEKLFF	TGTGCCTGGAGTGAACAGGGACTGGAAGAAAAACTGTTTTTT	TRBV30	-	many	TRBJ1-4
CASSYGQGTEAFF	TGTGCCAGCAGTTACGGACAGGGCACTGAAGCTTTCTTT	TRBV6-5	TRBD1	many	TRBJ1-1
CASGFPDSGGNTGELFF	TGTGCTAGTGGTTTCCCCGATAGCGGAGGGAACACCGGGGAGCTGTTTTTT	TRBV12-5	-	many	TRBJ2-2
CASSGRPSGPLYNSPLHF	TGTGCCAGCAGCGGGCGACCCTCCGGGCCCCTGTATAATTCACCCCTCCACTTT	TRBV7-2	-	many	TRBJ1-6
CASSLNSGGADEQYF	TGTGCCAGCAGCCTAAATTCAGGGGGCGCGGACGAGCAGTACTTC	TRBV27	TRBD1	many	TRBJ2-7
CASSTGVIYGYTF	TGTGCCAGCAGCACGGGGGTTATCTATGGCTACACCTTC	TRBV6-5	-	many	TRBJ1-2
CASSILGQGDTQYF	TGTGCCAGTAGTATCCTGGGGCAAGGAGATACGCAGTATTTT	TRBV19	-	many	TRBJ2-3
CASSQEEDRHYNEQFF	TGCGCCAGCAGCCAAGAAGAGGACAGACACTACAATGAGCAGTTCTTC	TRBV4-3	-	few	TRBJ2-1
CASSIMAGVWSETQYF	TGTGCCAGTAGTATTATGGCGGGGGTTTGGAGCGAGACCCAGTACTTC	TRBV19	TRBD2	many	TRBJ2-5
CASSYSTGSDTQYF	TGTGCCAGCAGTTACTCGACAGGGTCAGATACGCAGTATTTT	TRBV6-5	TRBD1	many	TRBJ2-3
CASSPANRAGEQYF	TGTGCCAGCAGCCCCGCGAACAGGGCGGGCGAGCAGTACTTC	TRBV7-7	-	many	TRBJ2-7
CASSPTPTANTEAFF	TGTGCCAGCAGCCCCACTCCAACAGCGAACACTGAAGCTTTCTTT	TRBV5-6	-	many	TRBJ1-1
CASSEFGAYEQYF	TGTGCCAGCAGTGAATTCGGGGCGTACGAGCAGTACTTC	TRBV6-1	-	-	TRBJ2-7
CASSPYTGMNTEAFF	TGTGCCAGCAGCCCCTACACAGGGATGAACACTGAAGCTTTCTTT	TRBV6-5	-	many	TRBJ1-1
CASSQAFNSPLHF	TGCGCCAGCAGCCAAGCGTTTAATTCACCCCTCCACTTT	TRBV4-1	-	many	TRBJ1-6
CASSLEARVSDEQYF	TGTGCCAGCAGCTTGGAGGCAAGGGTTTCCGACGAGCAGTACTTC	TRBV5-5	-	many	TRBJ2-7
CASSQVLVQGKGEQYF	TGCGCCAGCAGCCAAGTCCTCGTCCAGGGGAAGGGAGAGCAGTACTTC	TRBV4-3	-	few	TRBJ2-7
CASSIKLSVHEQYF	TGTGCCAGTAGTATCAAGCTGTCAGTCCACGAGCAGTACTTC	TRBV19	-	few	TRBJ2-7
CASSTPTGRDQPQHF	TGTGCCAGCAGTACCCCGACAGGGAGAGATCAGCCCCAGCATTTT	TRBV28	TRBD1	many	TRBJ1-5
CATSEPTGVEQFF	TGTGCCACCAGTGAACCAACAGGGGTAGAGCAGTTCTTC	TRBV24-1	TRBD1	many	TRBJ2-1
CASSYAVANYGYTF	TGTGCCAGCAGTTACGCTGTAGCTAACTATGGCTACACCTTC	TRBV6-2/TRBV6-3	-	many	TRBJ1-2
CASSDDRAKNIQYF	TGTGCCAGTAGTGACGACAGGGCCAAAAACATTCAGTACTTC	TRBV19	-	many	TRBJ2-4
CASSSLEGQGYEQYF	TGTGCCAGCAGTTCCCTAGAGGGTCAGGGTTACGAGCAGTACTTC	TRBV27	-	-	TRBJ2-7
CASSQDWAGTNEQFF	TGCGCCAGCAGCCAAGATTGGGCCGGTACCAACGAGCAGTTCTTC	TRBV4-1	-	-	TRBJ2-1
CSARFLVPIGDTQYF	TGCAGTGCTAGATTTTTGGTCCCCATAGGAGATACGCAGTATTTT	TRBV20-1	-	many	TRBJ2-3
CASTQRGGLNTEAFF	TGTGCCAGCACCCAGAGGGGGGGTTTGAACACTGAAGCTTTCTTT	TRBV11-2	-	-	TRBJ1-1
CATTDPGAYEQYF	TGTGCCACGACCGATCCGGGAGCCTACGAGCAGTACTTC	TRBV19	-	many	TRBJ2-7
CASSFLNRGGYGYTF	TGTGCCAGCAGTTTTCTGAACAGGGGCGGCTATGGCTACACCTTC	TRBV27	TRBD1	few	TRBJ1-2
CASSLALAGTRETQYF	TGTGCCAGCAGCTTGGCCCTAGCGGGGACGAGGGAGACCCAGTACTTC	TRBV5-4	TRBD2	few	TRBJ2-5
CASSFSGGGTDTQYF	TGTGCCAGCAGCTTCAGCGGGGGGGGCACAGATACGCAGTATTTT	TRBV7-9	TRBD2	many	TRBJ2-3
CASSSIRTGYAEAFF	TGTGCCAGCAGCTCTATTCGGACAGGGTACGCTGAAGCTTTCTTT	TRBV11-2	TRBD1	few	TRBJ1-1
CASGIRTEYEQYF	TGTGCTAGTGGTATAAGAACGGAGTACGAGCAGTACTTC	TRBV12-5	-	many	TRBJ2-7
CAISESEFLGDTQYF	TGTGCCATCAGTGAGTCGGAGTTTTTGGGAGATACGCAGTATTTT	TRBV10-3	-	-	TRBJ2-3
CASSSSGIITDTQYF	TGTGCCAGCAGCTCTAGCGGGATAATCACAGATACGCAGTATTTT	TRBV11-2	TRBD2	few	TRBJ2-3